The 21 T cell receptor beta chains below all came from one sample that was sequenced in a study of response to subunit inactivated influenza vaccine. TCRdb redid the calling of the RT-PCR reads with MiXCR, one entry per CDR3 protein. The data show more than 550,000 distinct CDR3 sequences, with about 12% seen just once and roughly 10% held by the top ten. The sample was PBMCs from blood, taken on the day of vaccination. These receptors all come from a man aged 45-60 years who received an inactivated influenza vaccine.

This clonotype turned up a few times. The chain has TRBV7-3 and TRBJ2-3; 7 bases map to TRBD2. Germline V gives CDR1 SGHTA, CDR2 FQGTGA. The CDR3 is 17 residues long. V lost 2 bases, J lost 4 bases, and 12 bases stayed unmatched. CDR3 amino acids: CASSLEAPGGGADTQYF. The CDR3 coding sequence is TGTGCCAGCAGCTTAGAGGCCCCCGGGGGAGGGGCAGATACGCAGTATTTT.

The J gene is TRBJ2-2, the V gene TRBV9; TRBD1 agrees at 8 bases. With 0 bases clipped from V and 4 bases from J, the junction kept 5 bases outside the gene matches. This CDR3 is built from 16 residues. Germline V gives CDR1 SGDLS, CDR2 YYNGEE. CDR3 in amino acids: CASSVGWTGSTGELFF. The CDR3 DNA reads TGTGCCAGCAGCGTAGGGTGGACAGGGAGCACCGGGGAGCTGTTTTTT.

The rearrangement joins TRBV6-1 to TRBJ1-1, with a weak D call TRBD1 (5 bases). Trimming left V 5 bases short and J 0 bases short, with 10 bases between. The CDR3 totals 14 residues. Germline loops: CDR1 MNHNS, CDR2 SASEGT. CDR3 nucleotide sequence: TGTGCCAGCAGTCAACGACAGTTGAACACTGAAGCTTTCTTT. Translating gives CASSQRQLNTEAFF.

The chain uses TRBV19 and TRBJ2-7, with 8 bases that match TRBD2. The CDR3 runs 16 residues. Germline CDR1 LNHDA, CDR2 SQIVND (reference sequence). Germline trimming cut 3 bases from V and 4 bases from J; bases unmatched to any gene: 11. The chain's CDR3 is CASSMVPSGSWYEQYF. For the CDR3, the DNA is TGTGCCAGTAGTATGGTCCCCAGCGGGAGTTGGTACGAGCAGTACTTC.

This clonotype was seen at least ten times. The chain is built from TRBV7-9 and TRBJ1-2, with 7 bases fitting TRBD1. The CDR3 runs 16 residues. With V trimmed by 5 bases and J by 3 bases, 12 bases remained unmatched. The germline V gene encodes CDR1 SEHNR and CDR2 FQNEAQ (reference sequence). Written as DNA, the CDR3 is TGTGCCAGCAGCGTAAGCGACAGGGAGTCTTACTATGGCTACACCTTC. It translates to CASSVSDRESYYGYTF.

The table lists this clonotype with many counts. The chain combines TRBV18 with TRBJ1-1; possible D gene TRBD1, 5 bases. The CDR3 runs 12 residues. Germline values: CDR1 KGHSH, CDR2 LQKENI. Trimming took off 3 bases at V and 8 bases at J, with 10 bases between the two ends. The CDR3 region has the DNA TGTGCCAGCTCACCTTTCAAGGGGGAAGCTTTCTTT. Protein product: CASSPFKGEAFF.

The chain employs TRBV29-1 and TRBJ2-1; no reliable D call. Trimming cost V 4 bases and J 4 bases, with 8 bases left between them. Looked up from germline, CDR1 is SQVTM and CDR2 is ANQGSEA. The CDR3 sequence is 12 residues long. CDR3 bases: TGCAGCGTTGCGGTCTATTACAATGAGCAGTTCTTC. Translated, it gives CSVAVYYNEQFF.

The rearrangement joins TRBV20-1 to TRBJ2-1; the D gene is possibly TRBD2 (6 bases). Per the germline V gene, CDR1 is DFQATT and CDR2 is SNEGSKA (reference sequence). Trimming cost V 7 bases and J 3 bases, with 16 bases left between them. The CDR3 is 14 amino acids. The CDR3 nucleotides read TGCAGTGGGAACCGGGACTCAAACTACAATGAGCAGTTCTTC. It translates to CSGNRDSNYNEQFF.

The V and J genes are TRBV7-9 and TRBJ2-3; unclear D gene. The CDR3 sequence is 14 residues long. Per the germline V gene, CDR1 is SEHNR and CDR2 is FQNEAQ (reference sequence). V was cut by 0 bases and J by 3 bases, with 7 bases left in between. The CDR3 region has the DNA TGTGCCAGCAGCTTAGCGAGCGTAACAGATACGCAGTATTTT. Protein: CASSLASVTDTQYF. Full variable domain (outside the CDR3, taken from reference TRBV7-9 and TRBJ2-3): DTGVSQNPRHKITKRGQNVTFRCDPISEHNRLYWYRQTLGQGPEFLTYFQNEAQLEKSRLLSDRFSAERPKGSFSTLEIQRTEQGDSAMYLCASSLASVTDTQYFGPGTRLTVL.

This clonotype was detected ten times or more. This sequence joins TRBV20-1 and TRBJ2-4, with 8 bases matching TRBD1. Germline loops: CDR1 DFQATT, CDR2 SNEGSKA (reference sequence). V lost 1 base and J lost 2; bases outside the gene matches: 4. The CDR3 consists of 15 residues. The CDR3 reads CSARATGVTKNIQYF. CDR3 sequence (DNA): TGCAGTGCTAGAGCGACAGGGGTAACCAAAAACATTCAGTACTTC.

Notes on this clonotype: One end of the junction fails to match germline, which may point to a read error. The genes are TRBV29-1 and TRBJ2-4; the D gene could be TRBD1 or TRBD2 (6 bases each). This CDR3 is built from 15 residues. The germline V gene has CDR1 SQVTM and CDR2 ANQGSEA. CDR3 sequence reads: CSVVSLAGGRQLQCF. In nucleotides, the CDR3 is TGCAGCGTTGTATCTCTTGCTGGGGGGCGTCAGCTTCAGTGCTTC. The whole variable domain, filled in from reference TRBV29-1 and TRBJ2-4, reads SAVISQKPSRDICQRGTSLTIQCQVDSQVTMMFWYRQQPGQSLTLIATANQGSEATYESGFVIDKFPISRPNLTFSTLTVSNMSPEDSSIYLCSVVSLAGGRQLQCFGAGTRLSVL.

This clonotype has more than one count but fewer than ten. This chain links TRBV9 with TRBJ2-3, with 12 bases fitting TRBD2. Per germline, CDR1 SGDLS and CDR2 YYNGEE. Trimming cost V 4 bases and J 3 bases; bases outside gene matches: 6. This CDR3 has 16 residues. CDR3 residues: CASSILGLAGTDTQYF. CDR3 nucleotide sequence: TGTGCCAGCAGCATCTTAGGACTAGCGGGAACAGATACGCAGTATTTT.

The sample holds a few counts of this clonotype. This chain uses TRBV6-5 with TRBJ2-1; TRBD1 matches at 9 bases. V lost 6 bases, J lost 5 bases, and 11 bases stayed unmatched. The CDR3 runs 16 residues. Germline loops: CDR1 MNHEY, CDR2 SVGAGI. The CDR3 loop reads CASSYGRQGGNNEQFF. Here the CDR3 DNA reads TGTGCCAGCAGCTATGGTAGACAGGGGGGTAACAATGAGCAGTTCTTC.

To note about this clonotype: This may stem from a read error, because a much larger clone lies one nucleotide away. This chain uses TRBV9 with TRBJ2-3; D not resolved. This CDR3 is built from 16 residues. The germline gives CDR1 SGDLS, CDR2 YYNGEE. V was trimmed by 3 bases and J by 1 base, leaving 15 bases between them. The CDR3 DNA sequence: TGTGCCAGCAGCGCCGAGAGGTTTCCTCGCACAGATACGCAGTATTTT. This encodes CASSAERFPRTDTQYF.

This chain joins TRBV29-1 and TRBJ2-5; D possibly corresponds to TRBD2 (7 bases). Germline lookup yields CDR1 SQVTM and CDR2 ANQGSEA. This CDR3 is built from 16 residues. V was shortened by 0 bases and J by 2 bases, with 16 bases between the two germline ends. The CDR3 sequence is CSVEDPSGRGQETQYF. CDR3 DNA: TGCAGCGTTGAAGATCCCTCGGGGAGGGGGCAAGAGACCCAGTACTTC.

The sample holds many counts of this clonotype. The rearrangement uses TRBV7-9 and TRBJ2-3; D gene uncertain. Germline V gene lookup returns CDR1 SEHNR and CDR2 FQNEAQ (reference sequence). The CDR3 sequence is 15 residues long. The germline V and J ends were trimmed by 1 base and 4 bases, with 12 bases remaining between them. The CDR3 reads CASSLGSFGSDTQYF. In DNA form, the CDR3 reads TGTGCCAGCAGCTTAGGGTCCTTTGGGTCAGATACGCAGTATTTT.

This clonotype was observed a handful of times. The chain carries TRBV9 and TRBJ2-5, with 8 bases that match TRBD1. The CDR3 is 16 residues long. Germline loops: CDR1 SGDLS, CDR2 YYNGEE. V was clipped by 3 bases and J by 3 bases; unmatched bases: 10. Here the CDR3 DNA reads TGTGCCAGCAGCGATAACCCCCGGGACAGGAAAGAGACCCAGTACTTC. It is translated as CASSDNPRDRKETQYF.

The genes are TRBV25-1 and TRBJ2-1, with 10 positions matching TRBD1. The CDR3 covers 14 residues. The germline gives CDR1 MGHDK, CDR2 SYGVNS. The J segment lost 6 bases and the V segment lost 4 bases, leaving 3 bases of the junction unmatched. The chain's CDR3 is CASSVGQGPNEQFF. In DNA, the CDR3 is TGTGCCAGCAGTGTGGGACAGGGGCCCAATGAGCAGTTCTTC. The full variable domain, in which reference TRBV25-1 and TRBJ2-1 provide the parts outside the CDR3, is EADIYQTPRYLVIGTGKKITLECSQTMGHDKMYWYQQDPGMELHLIHYSYGVNSTEKGDLSSESTVSRIRTEHFPLTLESARPSHTSQYLCASSVGQGPNEQFFGPGTRLTVL.

This clonotype appeared many times. The chain recombines TRBV3-1 with TRBJ2-7; D is possibly TRBD2 (6 bases). Trimming took 0 bases from V and 5 from J, leaving 8 bases between them. The CDR3 loop spans 13 amino acids. Germline lookup yields CDR1 LGHDT and CDR2 YNNKEL (reference sequence). The CDR3 is CASSQDWEDEQYF. The CDR3 DNA sequence: TGTGCCAGCAGCCAAGATTGGGAGGACGAGCAGTACTTC.

The V gene is TRBV10-3, the J gene TRBJ1-5; D call uncertain. Germline CDR1 is ENHRY and CDR2 is SYGVKD. This CDR3 region has 14 residues. V gave up 0 bases and J gave up 7 bases, with 10 bases separating them. The CDR3 DNA reads as TGTGCCATCAGTGAGTCGAGGGATGGGCAGCCCCAGCATTTT. Its translation: CAISESRDGQPQHF.

This clonotype was counted ten times or more. The V gene is TRBV3-1, the J gene TRBJ2-5, with D unclear. The CDR3 extends over 12 amino acids. Looked up from germline, CDR1 is LGHDT and CDR2 is YNNKEL (reference sequence). The ends were cut back, 0 bases at V and 6 bases at J, with 5 bases in the middle. The CDR3 loop reads CASSQDGKTQYF. CDR3 nucleotide sequence: TGTGCCAGCAGCCAAGATGGGAAGACCCAGTACTTC.